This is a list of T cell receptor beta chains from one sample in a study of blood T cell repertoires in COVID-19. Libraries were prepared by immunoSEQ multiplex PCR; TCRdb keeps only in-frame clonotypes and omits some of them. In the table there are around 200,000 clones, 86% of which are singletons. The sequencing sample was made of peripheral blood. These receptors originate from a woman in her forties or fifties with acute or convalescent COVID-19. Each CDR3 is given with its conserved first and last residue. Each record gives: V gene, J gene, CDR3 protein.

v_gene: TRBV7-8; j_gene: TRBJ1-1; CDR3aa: CASSQALGGTEAFF
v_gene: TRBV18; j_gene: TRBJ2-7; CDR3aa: CASSPRIPEGSHEQYF
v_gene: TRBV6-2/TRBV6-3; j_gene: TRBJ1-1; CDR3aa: CASSYSGGMNTEAFF
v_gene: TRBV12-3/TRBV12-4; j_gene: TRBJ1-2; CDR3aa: CASSWTGNYGYTF
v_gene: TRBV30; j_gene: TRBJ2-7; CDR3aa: CAWRSAGGSSGQYF
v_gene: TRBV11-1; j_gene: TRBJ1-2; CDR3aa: CASSSRIQGDYGYTF
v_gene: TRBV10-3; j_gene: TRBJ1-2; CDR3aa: CAISGDRGHGYTF
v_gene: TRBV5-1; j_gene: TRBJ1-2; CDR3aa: CASSPRGGYGYTF
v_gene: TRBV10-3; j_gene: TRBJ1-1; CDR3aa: CASNYPDRGNTEAFF
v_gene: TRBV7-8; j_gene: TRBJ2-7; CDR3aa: CASSLRTRGSAGTSSYEQYF
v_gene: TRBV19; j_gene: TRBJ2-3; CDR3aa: CASSMLRGVDTQYF
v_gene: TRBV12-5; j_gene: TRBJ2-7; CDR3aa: CASGEGPASYEQYF
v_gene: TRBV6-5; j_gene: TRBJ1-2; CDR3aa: CASSPNRGSGYTF
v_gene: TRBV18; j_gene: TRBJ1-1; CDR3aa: CASSPYRGRYTEAFF
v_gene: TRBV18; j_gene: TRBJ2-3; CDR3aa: CASSPFSDTRTDTQYF
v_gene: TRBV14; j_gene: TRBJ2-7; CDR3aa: CASSQEQANWVQYF
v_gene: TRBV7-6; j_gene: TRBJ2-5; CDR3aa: CASSLAGQGFFQETQYF
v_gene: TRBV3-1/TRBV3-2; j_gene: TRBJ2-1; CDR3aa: CASRGEGSYNEQFF
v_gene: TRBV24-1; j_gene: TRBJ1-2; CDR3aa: CATSDFYGYTF
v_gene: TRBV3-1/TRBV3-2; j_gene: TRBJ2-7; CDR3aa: CASSPSGTDYEQYF
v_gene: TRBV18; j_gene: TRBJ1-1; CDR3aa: CASSLNQGHTNTEAFF
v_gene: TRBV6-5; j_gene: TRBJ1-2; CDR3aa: CASSYSRQAGGYTF
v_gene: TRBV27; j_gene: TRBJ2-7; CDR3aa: CASSTNSGQGGYEQYF
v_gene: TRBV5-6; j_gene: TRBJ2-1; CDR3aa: CASSLFSGTSYNEQFF
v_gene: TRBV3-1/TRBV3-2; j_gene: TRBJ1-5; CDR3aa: CASSQGGGRQPQHF
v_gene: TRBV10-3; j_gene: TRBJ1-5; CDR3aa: CAISWTADQPQHF